This T cell receptor (beta chain) was identified during a study of blood T cells in healthy people across ages. The CDR3 loop spans 14 amino acids. Germline trimming cut 4 bases from V and 11 bases from J; bases unmatched to any gene: 9. Looked up from germline, CDR1 is MGHDK and CDR2 is SYGVNS. Primed by a sample-barcoded 5' primer and a J-beta primer mix, a second PCR proceeded for 7 to 11 cycles. TCRdb analysed the 5' RACE reads with MiXCR anew, one entry per CDR3 protein. Of under 1 million distinct CDR3 sequences in the sample, 40% to 50% were seen once. Ten or more counts support this clonotype. A read error may explain this, as a much larger clone is one base away.

Specimen: blood. The receptor was derived from a man aged 55 to 69 in good health. The rearrangement links TRBV25-1 to TRBJ2-5, with 11 bases that match TRBD1. The CDR3 spells CASSARTGGNEQYF. The CDR3 nucleotides are TGTGCCAGCAGTGCCCGGACAGGGGGCAATGAGCAGTACTTC.